The rows below give T cell receptor beta chains drawn from one sample of a study of shared clonotypes between healthy human individuals. Generated by immunoSEQ multiplex PCR, the TCRdb table keeps only in-frame clones and is missing some. The sample consists of about 1 million clones, 70% to 80% of them appearing once. Source material: memory CD4+ T cells sorted from blood. The receptors derive from a man aged 18 to 30 in good health. Each CDR3 is given with its conserved first and last residue. Fields, in order: D gene, J gene, V gene, clone size, CDR3 DNA, CDR3 protein. A D gene is named only where the DNA matches it firmly. A clone size is listed for some rows: how often the clone was seen (once, few, many), or a class if it is expanded.

NA,TRBJ2-7,TRBV19,NA,TGTGCCAGTAGTATTAGGGGCGAGCAGTACTTC,CASSIRGEQYF
NA,TRBJ2-5,TRBV18,NA,TGTGCCAGCTCACCACCGGGCGCCCTACTCCAAGAGACCCAGTACTTC,CASSPPGALLQETQYF
TRBD1,TRBJ2-1,TRBV28,NA,TGTGCCAGCAGTTCCGGACAGGGCGGTGGATCCTACAATGAGCAGTTCTTC,CASSSGQGGGSYNEQFF
NA,TRBJ1-6,TRBV2,NA,TGTGCCAGCAGTGAAGCGCCAGGACGGTCGAGCTCCTATAATTCACCCCTCCACTTT,CASSEAPGRSSSYNSPLHF
NA,TRBJ1-5,TRBV12-2,NA,TGTGCAAGTCGCTTATCTGGTTTTGGACAGCCCTATCAGCCCCAGCATTTT,CASRLSGFGQPYQPQHF
TRBD2,TRBJ2-5,TRBV10-1,many,TGCGCCAGCAGTGAGGGGCCTAGCGGGGGCCAAGAGACCCAGTACTTC,CASSEGPSGGQETQYF
NA,TRBJ2-5,TRBV7-2,NA,TGTGCCAGCAGCTTAGGTGGGGGAGGTGAGACCCAGTACTTC,CASSLGGGGETQYF
NA,TRBJ2-7,TRBV5-6,NA,TGTGCCAGCAGCTCGGGGGTTCCCTCCTACGAGCAGTACTTC,CASSSGVPSYEQYF
TRBD1,TRBJ1-1,TRBV5-4,once,TGTGCCAGCAGCCGACCTGGGACAGGGCGCGGCACTGAAGCTTTCTTT,CASSRPGTGRGTEAFF
NA,TRBJ2-5,TRBV5-4,NA,TGTGCCAGCAGCTTACAGGGGAAGCGACAGGAGGGGGAGACCCAGTACTTC,CASSLQGKRQEGETQYF
TRBD1,TRBJ2-6,TRBV7-6,NA,TGTGCCAGCAGCTTAGCTCTGACAGGGGCTCTCTCTGGGGCCAACGTCCTGACTTTC,CASSLALTGALSGANVLTF
TRBD1,TRBJ1-3,TRBV5-1,NA,TGCGCCAGCAGCCGTGAACAGACAGGGGGTGGAAACACCATATATTTT,CASSREQTGGGNTIYF
TRBD1,TRBJ1-2,TRBV9,NA,TGTGCCAGCAGCGACCCGGGACAGGGGCCTAACTATGGCTACACCTTC,CASSDPGQGPNYGYTF
TRBD1,TRBJ1-6,TRBV28,NA,TGTGCCAGATTTGAGGGACAGGGGACTTCACCCCTCCACTTT,CARFEGQGTSPLHF
TRBD1,TRBJ2-3,TRBV5-1,NA,TGCGCCAGCAGCCTGGGACAGGTCACAGATACGCAGTATTTT,CASSLGQVTDTQYF
NA,TRBJ1-4,TRBV7-8,NA,TGTGCCAGCAGCTTTCCGACTGGTGCAACTAATGAAAAACTGTTTTTT,CASSFPTGATNEKLFF
NA,TRBJ1-1,TRBV28,NA,TGTGCCAGCAGTTTATCTGGGGGGACCACTGAAGCTTTCTTT,CASSLSGGTTEAFF